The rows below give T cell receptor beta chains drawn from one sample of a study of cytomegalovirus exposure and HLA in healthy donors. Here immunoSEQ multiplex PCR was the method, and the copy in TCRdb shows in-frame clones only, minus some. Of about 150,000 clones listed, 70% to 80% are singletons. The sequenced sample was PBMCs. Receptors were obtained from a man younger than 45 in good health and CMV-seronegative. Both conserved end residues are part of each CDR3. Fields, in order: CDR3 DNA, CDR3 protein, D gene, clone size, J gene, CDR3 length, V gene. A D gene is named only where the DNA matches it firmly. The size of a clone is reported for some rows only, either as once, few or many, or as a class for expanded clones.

TGTGCCAGCAGCCTCCTCTCCGGGACAGTCCCCGTCTACGAGCAGTACTTC | CASSLLSGTVPVYEQYF | TRBD1 | NA | TRBJ2-7 | 17 | TRBV11-2
TGTGCCAGCAGTTCATTAGCGGGAGGGAATGAGCAGTTCTTC | CASSSLAGGNEQFF | TRBD2 | NA | TRBJ2-1 | 14 | TRBV28
TGTGCCAGCAGCTTCGGTAGCGGGAGTGGAGATACGCAGTATTTT | CASSFGSGSGDTQYF | TRBD2 | NA | TRBJ2-3 | 15 | TRBV7-9
TGTGCCAGCAGTTCCATGGACAGGGCCATTTCCTACGAGCAGTACTTC | CASSSMDRAISYEQYF | TRBD1 | once | TRBJ2-7 | 16 | TRBV28
TGCGCCAGCAGCCCTGAACTAGGGACTAGCGGGAGTCCCTACGAGCAGTACTTC | CASSPELGTSGSPYEQYF | TRBD2 | many | TRBJ2-7 | 18 | TRBV4-3
TGTGCCAGCAGTGTTGAGACAGGGCCGGGTGAGCAGTTCTTC | CASSVETGPGEQFF | TRBD1 | NA | TRBJ2-1 | 14 | TRBV6-4
TGTGCCAGCAGCCGAGGCGGTGAAAAACTGTTTTTT | CASSRGGEKLFF | NA | NA | TRBJ1-4 | 12 | TRBV14
TGTGCCAGTAGCACCTGGGACAGGGCTAGCACTGAAGCTTTCTTT | CASSTWDRASTEAFF | TRBD1 | NA | TRBJ1-1 | 15 | TRBV28
TGTGCCAGTACCGGATCTCTCAGGGGGCATGAGCAGTTCTTC | CASTGSLRGHEQFF | TRBD1 | NA | TRBJ2-1 | 14 | TRBV19
TGTGCCAGCAGTTCGGGGATGATTGAGCAGTTCTTC | CASSSGMIEQFF | NA | NA | TRBJ2-1 | 12 | TRBV28